The rows below give T cell receptor beta chains drawn from one sample of a study of memory CD4+ T cells and cytomegalovirus serostatus. Sequencing used immunoSEQ multiplex PCR; TCRdb keeps in-frame clones, though not all of them. The data hold 50,000 to 65,000 clones, with 70% to 85% observed a single time. Sequencing input: memory CD4+ T cells from blood. These receptor sequences come from an adult in good health and CMV-seropositive. CDR3s include the opening cysteine and the closing phenylalanine or tryptophan. The D gene is left open where the match is weak. Some rows mark clone size as missing; the rest say once, few, many or name a class of expanded clone.

d_call | clone_size | j_call | v_call | cdr3_aa | cdr3_nt
. | once | TRBJ2-5 | TRBV5-6 | CASSLGGQGGETQYF | TGTGCCAGCAGCTTGGGGGGGCAGGGAGGCGAGACCCAGTACTTC
. | few | TRBJ2-5 | TRBV7-2 | CATRAGGSYQETQYF | TGTGCCACACGGGCGGGCGGCAGCTACCAAGAGACCCAGTACTTC
TRBD2 | . | TRBJ2-7 | TRBV19 | CASSGTSTNYEQYF | TGTGCCAGTAGTGGGACTAGCACAAACTACGAGCAGTACTTC
. | . | TRBJ1-1 | TRBV5-1 | CASSLDGQGRTEAFF | TGCGCCAGCAGCTTGGATGGGCAGGGAAGGACTGAAGCTTTCTTT
TRBD1 | . | TRBJ2-1 | TRBV28 | CATGTGGAYNEQFF | TGTGCCACCGGGACAGGGGGCGCCTACAATGAGCAGTTCTTC
TRBD1 | . | TRBJ2-5 | TRBV25-1 | CASSGETGEETQYF | TGTGCCAGCAGTGGGGAGACAGGGGAAGAGACCCAGTACTTC
. | . | TRBJ2-3 | TRBV5-6 | CASSFYGPSERDTQYF | TGTGCCAGCAGCTTCTATGGGCCTAGCGAGAGGGATACGCAGTATTTT
TRBD2 | . | TRBJ2-3 | TRBV9 | CASSVGSAGGTDTQYF | TGTGCCAGCAGCGTAGGATCGGCGGGAGGCACAGATACGCAGTATTTT
TRBD1 | once | TRBJ1-3 | TRBV7-8 | CASKTGTGGGGNTIYF | TGTGCCAGCAAAACCGGGACAGGGGGCGGCGGAAACACCATATATTTT
. | . | TRBJ2-5 | TRBV27 | CASRSRAKTQYF | TGTGCCAGCAGGAGCAGGGCGAAGACCCAGTACTTC
TRBD2 | . | TRBJ2-2 | TRBV27 | CASSFGLADGTGELFF | TGTGCCAGCAGTTTCGGACTAGCGGACGGCACCGGGGAGCTGTTTTTT
. | few | TRBJ1-4 | TRBV7-9 | CASRNTSNEKLFF | TGTGCCAGCAGAAATACCAGTAATGAAAAACTGTTTTTT
. | once | TRBJ1-5 | TRBV18 | CASSPTGGNQPQHF | TGTGCCAGCTCACCGACGGGAGGCAATCAGCCCCAGCATTTT
. | . | TRBJ1-1 | TRBV4-3 | CASSQDFYTEAFF | TGCGCCAGCAGCCAAGATTTTTACACTGAAGCTTTCTTT
. | . | TRBJ1-5 | TRBV15 | CGCSGSLSNQPQHF | TGTGGGTGTTCGGGATCCCTCAGCAATCAGCCCCAGCATTTT
. | once | TRBJ2-3 | TRBV7-9 | CASSLQGTYTDTQYF | TGTGCCAGCAGCTTACAGGGGACCTACACAGATACGCAGTATTTT
. | . | TRBJ2-1 | TRBV28 | CASRSGTVGNEQFF | TGTGCCAGCAGATCAGGGACGGTGGGCAATGAGCAGTTCTTC